This T cell receptor (beta chain) is drawn from a study of CD8 T cells in ankylosing spondylitis. Study-level results: A subset of motif variants has previously been described in the synovial fluid and blood of reactive arthritis. Clones linked to the disease showed a CD8+ phenotype. They occurred at relatively low frequencies in peripheral blood. Reportedly, disease-linked clones are significantly enriched in ankylosing spondylitis patients' matched synovial fluid.

This clonotype has at least ten counts. Antigen unknown. Quantitative 5'-RACE was performed with molecular barcodes, and it yielded the TCR beta libraries. TCRdb recomputed calls from the 5' RACE reads with MiXCR, one row per CDR3 protein. The sample has around 230,000 distinct CDR3 sequences, 7.5% to 9% seen once. Trimming cost V 3 bases and J 6 bases, with 12 bases left between them. Germline V gives CDR1 LGHNA, CDR2 YNFKEQ. The CDR3 runs to 13 residues. This receptor was taken from a male donor with ankylosing spondylitis or in good health (not recorded which). Sequencing was done on a sample of blood, either unsorted or a sorted T cell fraction (not recorded which). The chain is built from TRBV4-2 and TRBJ2-7; D unclear. CDR3 sequence (DNA): TGTGCCAGCAGCCATCACGAGCCCCCCGAGCAGTACTTC. This encodes CASSHHEPPEQYF.